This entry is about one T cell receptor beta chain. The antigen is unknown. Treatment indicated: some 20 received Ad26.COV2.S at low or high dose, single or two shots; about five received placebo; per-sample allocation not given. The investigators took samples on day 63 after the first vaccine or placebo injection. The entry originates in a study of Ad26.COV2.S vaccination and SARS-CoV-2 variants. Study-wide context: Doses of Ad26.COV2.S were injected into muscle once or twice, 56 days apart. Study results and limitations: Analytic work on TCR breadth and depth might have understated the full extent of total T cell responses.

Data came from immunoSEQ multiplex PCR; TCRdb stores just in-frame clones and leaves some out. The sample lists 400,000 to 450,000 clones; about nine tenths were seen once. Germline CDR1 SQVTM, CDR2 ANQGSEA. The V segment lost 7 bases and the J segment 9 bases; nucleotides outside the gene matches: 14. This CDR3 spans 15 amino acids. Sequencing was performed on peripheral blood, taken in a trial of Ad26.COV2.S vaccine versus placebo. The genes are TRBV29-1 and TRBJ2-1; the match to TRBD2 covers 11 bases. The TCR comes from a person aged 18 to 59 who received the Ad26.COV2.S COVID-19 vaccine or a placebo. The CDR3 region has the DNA TGCAGCGCTGTTCCTCAGACTAGCGGGATTGGTGAGCAGTTCTTC. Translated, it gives CSAVPQTSGIGEQFF.